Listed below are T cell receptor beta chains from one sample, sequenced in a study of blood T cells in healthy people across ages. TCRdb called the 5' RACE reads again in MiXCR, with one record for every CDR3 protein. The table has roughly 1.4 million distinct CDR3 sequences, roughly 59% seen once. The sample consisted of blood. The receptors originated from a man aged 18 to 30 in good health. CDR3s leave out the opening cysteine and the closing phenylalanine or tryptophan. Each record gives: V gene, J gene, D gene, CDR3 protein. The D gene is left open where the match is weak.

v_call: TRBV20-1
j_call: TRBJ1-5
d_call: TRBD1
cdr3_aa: SAQGGANQPQH

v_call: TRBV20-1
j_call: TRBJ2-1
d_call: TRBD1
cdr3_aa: SAIPGTGRVNEQF

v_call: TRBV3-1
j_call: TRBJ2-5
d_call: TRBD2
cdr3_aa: ASSPYGGLGETQY

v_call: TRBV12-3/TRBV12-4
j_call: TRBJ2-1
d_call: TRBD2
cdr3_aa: ASSFGTSGNEQF

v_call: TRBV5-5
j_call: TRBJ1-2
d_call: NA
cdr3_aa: ASSSILITHFYGYT

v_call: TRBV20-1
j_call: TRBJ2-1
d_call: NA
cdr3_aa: SARARNSYNEQF

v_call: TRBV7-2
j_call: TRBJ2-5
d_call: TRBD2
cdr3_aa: ASASLAGGETQY

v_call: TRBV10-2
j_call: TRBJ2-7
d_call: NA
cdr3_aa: ASSDTPAEQY

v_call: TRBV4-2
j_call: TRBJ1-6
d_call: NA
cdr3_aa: ASSQVMENSPLH

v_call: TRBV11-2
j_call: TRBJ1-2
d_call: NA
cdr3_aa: ASSSTGTYYGYT